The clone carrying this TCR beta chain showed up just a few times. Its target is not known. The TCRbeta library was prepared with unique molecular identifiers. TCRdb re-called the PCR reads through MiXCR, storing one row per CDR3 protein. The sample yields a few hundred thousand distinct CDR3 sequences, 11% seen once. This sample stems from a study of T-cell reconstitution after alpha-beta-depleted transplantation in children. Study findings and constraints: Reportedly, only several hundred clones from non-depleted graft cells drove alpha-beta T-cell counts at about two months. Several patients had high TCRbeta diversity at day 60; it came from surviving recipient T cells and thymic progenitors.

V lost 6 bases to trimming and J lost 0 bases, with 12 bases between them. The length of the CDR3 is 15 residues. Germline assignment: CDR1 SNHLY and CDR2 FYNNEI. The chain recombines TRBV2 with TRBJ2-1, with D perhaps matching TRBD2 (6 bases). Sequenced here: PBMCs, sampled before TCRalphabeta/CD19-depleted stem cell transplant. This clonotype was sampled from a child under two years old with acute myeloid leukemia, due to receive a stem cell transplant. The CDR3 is CASSIAASSYNEQFF. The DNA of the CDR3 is TGTGCCAGCAGCATAGCGGCGAGCTCCTACAATGAGCAGTTCTTC.